These 27 T cell receptor beta chains came from one sample sequenced in a study of T cell responses to AZD1222 COVID-19 vaccine. Repertoires were generated with immunoSEQ multiplex PCR, while TCRdb's copy carries only in-frame clones and drops some. The top ten hold around 7% of the sample, which has under 95,000 clones, 88% seen once. Sample: peripheral blood, taken 28 days after the second AZD1222 dose. The receptors here all came from an adult who received the AZD1222 COVID-19 vaccine.

The rearrangement uses TRBV2 and TRBJ2-7; 10 nucleotides align to TRBD2. In germline, CDR1 is SNHLY, CDR2 FYNNEI. This CDR3 spans 14 amino acids. The junction had 3 bases not matched to a gene; V was cut back by 4 bases and J by 3 bases. This chain's CDR3 is CASSASSGSYEQYF. DNA for the CDR3: TGTGCCAGCAGTGCATCTAGCGGGAGCTACGAGCAGTACTTC.

This chain links TRBV19 with TRBJ1-1, with 7 nucleotides matching TRBD1. J was trimmed by 5 bases and V by 4 bases; bases with no gene match: 16. The CDR3 contains 17 residues. CDR1 is LNHDA and CDR2 is SQIVND in the germline V gene (reference sequence). Written as DNA, the CDR3 is TGTGCCAGTAGTACGGTGGGGAGACAGGGAAGAGGAACTGAAGCTTTCTTT. Protein product: CASSTVGRQGRGTEAFF.

The chain has TRBV28 and TRBJ2-7; 8 bases map to TRBD1. The CDR3 runs 14 residues. Germline CDR1 is MDHEN and CDR2 is SYDVKM. Trimming removed 6 bases from V and 3 bases from J; junction bases left unmatched: 7. CDR3 in DNA: TGTGCCAGCAGCTCCGGGACAGGTTACTACGAGCAGTACTTC. Amino acid sequence: CASSSGTGYYEQYF.

This chain links TRBV4-2 with TRBJ2-2; 7 bases line up with TRBD1. V trimming: 1 base; J trimming: 0 bases; junction bases outside the gene matches: 2. Germline values: CDR1 LGHNA, CDR2 YNFKEQ. This CDR3 has 16 residues. CDR3 in amino acids: CASSQVGTANTGELFF. The CDR3 DNA follows: TGTGCCAGCAGCCAAGTTGGGACAGCGAACACCGGGGAGCTGTTTTTT.

The V call is TRBV7-8, the J call TRBJ2-3; D may correspond to TRBD1 or TRBD2 (5 bases each). The V and J ends lost 5 bases and 1 base respectively, with 13 bases between them. This CDR3 spans 15 amino acids. Germline V gene data show CDR1 as SGHVS and CDR2 as FQNEAQ. CDR3 nucleotide sequence: TGTGCCAGCAGCCCGAGGGTGGGGGGCACAGATACGCAGTATTTT. Its protein is CASSPRVGGTDTQYF.

This clone appeared a single time. The J gene is TRBJ1-6, the V gene TRBV19; D unresolved. The CDR3 loop spans 15 amino acids. Germline CDR1 LNHDA, CDR2 SQIVND (reference sequence). The ends were cut back, 5 bases at V and 7 bases at J, with 15 bases in the middle. The CDR3 is CASSEVARSNSPLHF. CDR3 in DNA: TGTGCCAGTAGTGAAGTCGCACGATCCAATTCACCCCTCCACTTT.

This chain uses TRBV15 with TRBJ2-1; D ambiguous. Trimming stripped 1 base from V and 3 bases from J, with 7 bases between. This CDR3 comprises 14 residues. In germline, CDR1 is LNHNV, CDR2 YYDKDF (reference sequence). CDR3 sequence reads: CATSRVSSYNEQFF. CDR3 nucleotide sequence: TGTGCCACCAGCAGAGTTTCTAGCTACAATGAGCAGTTCTTC. Variable domain in full (rest from reference TRBV15 and TRBJ2-1): DAMVIQNPRYQVTQFGKPVTLSCSQTLNHNVMYWYQQKSSQAPKLLFHYYDKDFNNEADTPDNFQSRRPNTSFCFLDIRSPGLGDTAMYLCATSRVSSYNEQFFGPGTRLTVL.

V is TRBV27 and J is TRBJ1-1; the D is unclear. Germline CDR1 MNHEY, CDR2 SMNVEV (reference sequence). Trimming removed 3 bases at V and 1 base at J, with 9 bases between. This CDR3 spans 14 amino acids. The DNA for the CDR3 is TGTGCCAGCAGTTTTCGGTCGGGGAACACTGAAGCTTTCTTT. Protein sequence: CASSFRSGNTEAFF.

The chain couples TRBV3-1 (or the pseudogene TRBV3-2) to TRBJ1-6; a weak D match, TRBD1 (5 bases). The CDR3 loop spans 13 amino acids. The germline gives CDR1 LGHDT, CDR2 YNNKEL (reference sequence). Deletions cut 2 bases from V and 10 bases from J, with 9 bases between. The CDR3: CASSQPGGSPLHF. CDR3 in DNA: TGTGCCAGCAGCCAACCCGGGGGATCACCCCTCCACTTT.

V is TRBV19 and J is TRBJ2-1, with D maybe TRBD1 (5 bases). Germline CDR1 reads LNHDA; CDR2 reads SQIVND (reference sequence). The CDR3 runs to 15 residues. Between the trimmed V and J ends, which lost 5 bases and 0 bases, there was a span of 11 bases. The CDR3 is CASSESRGSYNEQFF. The CDR3 coding sequence is TGTGCCAGTAGTGAATCTAGGGGCTCCTACAATGAGCAGTTCTTC. The complete variable domain, with remaining parts taken from reference TRBV19 and TRBJ2-1, reads DGGITQSPKYLFRKEGQNVTLSCEQNLNHDAMYWYRQDPGQGLRLIYYSQIVNDFQKGDIAEGYSVSREKKESFPLTVTSAQKNPTAFYLCASSESRGSYNEQFFGPGTRLTVL.

The chain couples TRBV28 to TRBJ1-3; D is possibly TRBD1 (6 bases). The CDR3 runs 15 residues. V dropped 0 bases and J dropped 4 bases, with 10 bases sitting between them. Per germline, CDR1 MDHEN and CDR2 SYDVKM. This CDR3 is CASSLWAGTGNTIYF. As DNA, the CDR3 is TGTGCCAGCAGTTTATGGGCAGGGACAGGAAACACCATATATTTT. The full variable domain, completed using reference TRBV28 and TRBJ1-3, is DVKVTQSSRYLVKRTGEKVFLECVQDMDHENMFWYRQDPGLGLRLIYFSYDVKMKEKGDIPEGYSVSREKKERFSLILESASTNQTSMYLCASSLWAGTGNTIYFGEGSWLTVV.

This clone appeared a few times. This sequence joins TRBV5-1 and TRBJ1-1, with D possibly being TRBD1 (5 bases). Trimming took off 4 bases at V and 7 bases at J, with 14 bases between the two ends. Germline values: CDR1 SGHRS, CDR2 YFSETQ. This CDR3 has 13 residues. The CDR3 is CASSPGRQVEAFF. In DNA, the CDR3 is TGCGCCAGCAGCCCGGGACGGCAAGTTGAAGCTTTCTTT.

CDR3 residues: CASSYYQETQYF. CDR3 bases: TGTGCCAGCAGCTACTACCAAGAGACCCAGTACTTC. This chain joins TRBV14 and TRBJ2-5; D not certain. CDR1 and CDR2 (germline): SGHDN, FVKESK. V was clipped by 5 bases and J by 0 bases, with 4 bases between them. This CDR3 comprises 12 residues.

V and J are TRBV19 and TRBJ1-1; D perhaps matches TRBD1 (6 bases). Germline CDR1 and CDR2: LNHDA and SQIVND (reference sequence). The ends were cut back, 10 bases at V and 0 bases at J, with 15 bases in the middle. The CDR3 runs 14 residues. The CDR3 loop reads CAIRQDFMNTEAFF. The CDR3 coding sequence is TGTGCCATCCGACAGGACTTCATGAACACTGAAGCTTTCTTT. Supplemented by reference TRBV19 and TRBJ1-1, the full variable domain reads DGGITQSPKYLFRKEGQNVTLSCEQNLNHDAMYWYRQDPGQGLRLIYYSQIVNDFQKGDIAEGYSVSREKKESFPLTVTSAQKNPTAFYLCAIRQDFMNTEAFFGQGTRLTVV.

With respect to this clone: This same CDR3 is encoded by further DNA sequences in the sample. The genes are TRBV5-5 and TRBJ1-1; D is undetermined. This CDR3 contains 15 residues. V was clipped by 4 bases and J by 0 bases, with 13 bases between them. Germline V CDR1 and CDR2: SGHKS, YYEKEE (reference sequence). The CDR3 region has the DNA TGTGCCAGCAGCCCCAGGCAAGCCATGAACACTGAAGCTTTCTTT. It translates to CASSPRQAMNTEAFF. The entire variable domain, with the rest obtained from reference TRBV5-5 and TRBJ1-1, is as follows: DAGVTQSPTHLIKTRGQQVTLRCSPISGHKSVSWYQQVLGQGPQFIFQYYEKEERGRGNFPDRFSARQFPNYSSELNVNALLLGDSALYLCASSPRQAMNTEAFFGQGTRLTVV.

The rearrangement uses TRBV7-8 and TRBJ1-1; tentative D call: TRBD1 (5 bases). Trimming pared 5 bases from V and 8 bases from J, leaving 15 bases between. The germline V gene has CDR1 SGHVS and CDR2 FQNEAQ. This CDR3 is 13 amino acids long. CDR3 coding DNA: TGTGCCAGCAGCCCAAGCCGGGCAGGGGAAGCTTTCTTT. It is translated as CASSPSRAGEAFF.

The CDR3 here is CASSLEFGEKQFF. Written as DNA, the CDR3 is TGCGCCAGCAGCTTGGAGTTTGGCGAAAAGCAGTTCTTC. The gene calls are TRBV5-1 and TRBJ2-1; no definite D call. V was cut by 0 bases and J by 11 bases, with 12 bases left in between. There are 13 residues in the CDR3. Germline CDR1 and CDR2: SGHRS and YFSETQ.

This sequence joins TRBV5-1 and TRBJ2-5, with 12 bases that match TRBD2. CDR1 and CDR2 (germline): SGHRS, YFSETQ. Trimming removed 2 bases from V and 6 bases from J; junction bases left unmatched: 5. This CDR3 contains 15 residues. The CDR3 here is CASSLELAGGKTQYF. The DNA for the CDR3 is TGCGCCAGCAGCTTAGAACTAGCGGGAGGAAAGACCCAGTACTTC.

This clone was found a few times. Distinct nucleotide sequences in the sample also encode this CDR3. The gene calls are TRBV4-1 and TRBJ1-1, with D tentatively TRBD1 (6 bases). The V end was cut by 0 bases, the J end by 5 bases, with 13 bases between. This CDR3 has 15 amino acids. Germline V gives CDR1 MGHRA, CDR2 YSYEKL. The CDR3 nucleotides read TGCGCCAGCAGCCAAGATGGGGGCGGGGGGACTGAAGCTTTCTTT. It translates to CASSQDGGGGTEAFF.

The rearrangement joins TRBV27 to TRBJ2-1; 12 bases are a match to TRBD1. V lost 2 bases, J lost 10 bases, and 6 bases stayed unmatched. CDR3 size: 15 residues. CDR1 and CDR2 from the germline V gene are MNHEY and SMNVEV (reference sequence). CDR3 sequence: CASSLTGQGAGEQFF. CDR3 DNA sequence: TGTGCCAGCAGTTTAACGGGACAGGGGGCGGGAGAGCAGTTCTTC.

The chain couples TRBV11-2 to TRBJ2-5; 9 bases agree with TRBD1. This CDR3 spans 13 amino acids. The J segment lost 3 bases and the V segment lost 5 bases, leaving 1 base of the junction unmatched. The germline V gene encodes CDR1 SGHAT and CDR2 FQNNGV. CDR3 region: CASSRQGEETQYF. The CDR3 DNA follows: TGTGCCAGCAGCCGACAGGGGGAAGAGACCCAGTACTTC.

The rearrangement uses TRBV7-8 and TRBJ2-1; D unresolved. In germline, CDR1 is SGHVS, CDR2 FQNEAQ. V lost 5 bases and J lost 0, with 11 bases in between. The CDR3 is 15 residues long. The CDR3 is CASSAISYSYNEQFF. The CDR3 nucleotides are TGTGCCAGCAGCGCGATTTCATACTCCTACAATGAGCAGTTCTTC.

CDR3 nucleotides: TGTGCCAGCTCACCACCGATTTACAGGGGCGAGCAGTACTTC. Translation: CASSPPIYRGEQYF. The chain combines TRBV18 with TRBJ2-7, with TRBD1 matching 7 bases. CDR3 length: 14 amino acids. V gave up 0 bases and J gave up 6 bases; unmatched junction bases: 5. Germline V CDR1 and CDR2: KGHSH, LQKENI.

J is TRBJ1-3 and V is TRBV14; unclear D gene. The CDR3 extends over 13 amino acids. From germline, CDR1 is SGHDN and CDR2 FVKESK. V lost 4 bases and J 4 bases, leaving 8 bases between the germline ends. For the CDR3, the DNA is TGTGCCAGCAGCCGAGGGAACGGAAACACCATATATTTT. Translation gives CASSRGNGNTIYF.

The CDR3 DNA follows: TGTGCCTGGAGTGTGGGACTAGCGGGACTTGGAGATACGCAGTATTTT. Encoded protein: CAWSVGLAGLGDTQYF. The chain combines TRBV30 with TRBJ2-3; 13 bases line up with TRBD2. CDR3 length equals 16 residues. Per the germline V gene, CDR1 is GTSNPN and CDR2 is SVGIG (reference sequence). J gave up 5 bases and V 0 bases, and 5 bases lay outside the gene matches.

This clone was seen more than once but under ten times. The V and J genes are TRBV6-6 and TRBJ2-3; D gene uncertain. This CDR3 is 14 amino acids long. V lost 1 base to trimming and J lost 2 bases, with 7 bases between them. CDR1 and CDR2 (germline): MNHNY, SVGAGI (reference sequence). CDR3 bases: TGTGCCAGCAGTTACTTTGACTCCACAGATACGCAGTATTTT. Translation: CASSYFDSTDTQYF.

This clone was found once. V is TRBV10-3 and J is TRBJ1-1; maybe TRBD1 (5 bases). Germline V gives CDR1 ENHRY, CDR2 SYGVKD. The CDR3 contains 13 residues. Deletions cut 6 bases from V and 0 bases from J, with 8 bases between. The CDR3 nucleotides are TGTGCCATCAGGACAGCTCTGAACACTGAAGCTTTCTTT. Its translation is CAIRTALNTEAFF.